This T cell receptor beta chain was captured in a study of CD4 T cells in relation to SARS-CoV-2 and coronaviruses. About the study: ViraFEST: approximately 10-day antigen culture of PBMCs, then TCR beta CDR3 sequencing. Regarding the study as a whole: In around 60% of donors, memory CD4+ clonotypes crossrecognized SARS-CoV-2 and at least one common cold coronavirus spike.

Method: immunoSEQ multiplex PCR; TCRdb's copy keeps in-frame clones and lacks some. This repertoire shows roughly 31,000 clones, around 72% found once; its top ten account for 12%. CD4+ T cells from unexposed donors were obtained before the COVID-19 pandemic (2011-2018). CD4+ T cells were isolated from the cells after nine to eleven days of culture. Germline V gives CDR1 SGHTA, CDR2 FQGNSA. V was shortened by 1 base and J by 4 bases, with 19 bases between the two germline ends. The CDR3 sequence is 17 residues long. Comments on this clone: No antigen is known for it.

Input material: CD4+ T cells from PBMCs, cultured in vitro. This receptor was obtained from a human donor in good health. The rearrangement uses TRBV7-2 and TRBJ2-5; no firm D call. The CDR3 DNA reads as TGTGCCAGCAGCTTAGTACTCCTAGGAACTTGGGGAGAGACCCAGTACTTC. It is translated as CASSLVLLGTWGETQYF. The full variable domain, in which reference TRBV7-2 and TRBJ2-5 provide the parts outside the CDR3, is GAGVSQSPSNKVTEKGKDVELRCDPISGHTALYWYRQSLGQGLEFLIYFQGNSAPDKSGLPSDRFSAERTGGSVSTLTIQRTQQEDSAVYLCASSLVLLGTWGETQYFGPGTRLLVL.